This T cell receptor beta chain was found in a study of blood T cell repertoires in COVID-19. About the research overall: The analysed material was cDNA or gDNA that came from T cells, B-cell-depleted T cells, or PBMCs.

This CDR3 region has 15 residues. V shed 6 bases and J shed 3 bases, with 17 bases lying between them. Germline loops: CDR1 MDHEN, CDR2 SYDVKM. Study members were between roughly 18 and 100 years old and lived in some 26 US regions. Authors' methods: Nucleated cell counts were estimated from reference gene primer amplification. Sequencing was performed with immunoSEQ multiplex PCR; in TCRdb, only in-frame clones are kept and a portion is missing. V and J calls plus clone size are reproduced from that table; the DNA served to infer D and trimming. The table shows around 190,000 clones, with roughly 82% occurring only once.

V is TRBV28 and J is TRBJ1-2, with D unclear. The sample was PBMCs or T cells enriched from blood (not recorded which). The TCR comes from a man aged 35-49 years with acute COVID-19. The CDR3 DNA is TGTGCCAGCAGACCAGAACAGACCCCCTACTATGGCTACACCTTC. This translates into CASRPEQTPYYGYTF.